This T cell receptor beta chain was identified in a study of blood T cells in healthy people across ages. Alongside a J-beta primer mix, a sample-barcoded 5' primer served in a second PCR lasting roughly 7 to 12 cycles. Unique molecular identifiers of 12 random nucleotides labeled each cDNA. One entry per CDR3 protein results from TCRdb running MiXCR on the 5' RACE reads. The profile shows 750,000 to 1,000,000 distinct CDR3 sequences, 29% of them singletons. Germline assignment: CDR1 MNHNS and CDR2 SASEGT. V dropped 3 bases and J dropped 8; count of bases not matched to a gene: 14. There are 16 residues in the CDR3. The same sample was also used in a study of T cells of mothers and their children.

The rearrangement links TRBV6-1 to TRBJ1-2; 8 bases align to TRBD1. This clonotype originated in a woman between 35 and 50 years old in good health. Sequenced material: blood. The CDR3 loop reads CASSEFYARDRIGYTF. The DNA of the CDR3 is TGTGCCAGCAGTGAGTTCTATGCCCGGGACAGGATCGGCTACACCTTC.